A selection of T cell receptor beta chains follows, all from one sample in a study of early T cells in non-severe SARS-CoV-2 infection. Using its own MiXCR run on the 5' RACE reads, TCRdb lists one record per CDR3 protein. This table holds approximately 52,000 distinct CDR3 sequences, 15% found once. The sequences come from whole blood, collected at baseline. These receptors were collected from an adult who was a healthcare worker with PCR-confirmed SARS-CoV-2 infection or an uninfected control (not recorded which). Each CDR3 is given without its conserved first and last residue.

V gene,CDR3 protein
TRBV4-1,ASSQKTSSYEQY
TRBV20-1,SARGRYNEQF
TRBV12-3/TRBV12-4,ASTIMETQY
TRBV10-3,AISEANPSTDTQY
TRBV12-3/TRBV12-4,ATTFGNTGELF
TRBV4-1,ASRWGAGGQSDTQY
TRBV29-1,SVESTGTYCEQY
TRBV5-6,ASSLERGTSGSLAKNIQY
TRBV18,ASSPPGVETQY
TRBV28,ASSGGQGAWEKLF
TRBV20-1,SASSAGPTYEQY
TRBV12-3/TRBV12-4,ASSFLVYTEAF
TRBV28,ASSTMGQGNYEQY
TRBV12-3/TRBV12-4,ASCRRQNTGELF
TRBV3-1,ASSQKGLAGYNEQF
TRBV10-3,AIAGGTDTQY
TRBV10-2,ASSESKGGRAGETQY
TRBV6-1,ASGITAVDSPLH
TRBV4-1,ASSQTGTGPFVTEAF
TRBV18,ASSLTMTSYTGELF
TRBV6-5,ASSSIPGQGSQPQH
TRBV27,ASNSLRGEKLF
TRBV12-3/TRBV12-4,ASSLIGLRNEQF
TRBV3-1,ASSSTWGGEDTQY
TRBV7-3,ASSPHRDQETQY
TRBV7-9,ASSSMDGYEQY
TRBV28,ASREQGSYGYT
TRBV3-1,ASSLLGGNTIY
TRBV6-1,ASSERTGWDIQY
TRBV6-4,ASSDQPFGQGLY
TRBV6-5,ASSYGLAGGLEVPYEQY
TRBV7-2,ASSPSDRYNEQF
TRBV28,ASSLPPAGKVHNEQF
TRBV6-6,ASSKGTGSEEGYGYT
TRBV16,ASIPPGQTQETQY
TRBV6-2/TRBV6-3,ASSYRESTDTQY
TRBV7-2,ASSPRQLSSTDTQY
TRBV11-1,ASSSSRDRGYNEQF
TRBV12-3/TRBV12-4,ASSFEGGGTEAF
TRBV7-3,ASSPPASGRINEQF
TRBV10-1,ASSAEGVKTQY
TRBV7-3,ASSLGRDTQY
TRBV16,ASSQRRQLYNSPLH
TRBV15,ATSRGPGQLSIEY
TRBV19,ASSPSGGGDEQF
TRBV12-3/TRBV12-4,ASSPTSQGATDTQY
TRBV29-1,SVRRQFRDTEAF
TRBV6-1,ASTESAVTNYGYT
TRBV5-6,ASSWAQISEQY
TRBV7-2,ASSLAQGNTQY
TRBV13,ASSWTGREKLF
TRBV6-5,ASKGPTEAF
TRBV6-5,ASSYGEGSTPLH
TRBV3-1,ASSQGLREVF
TRBV6-1,ASRSRGSQETQY